This TCR beta chain comes out of a study of CD8+ T cells in alopecia areata. Concerning this clone: Its antigen is as yet unknown.

The germline gives CDR1 SGHVS, CDR2 FNYEAQ. J was trimmed by 0 bases and V by 3 bases; bases with no gene match: 3. CDR3 length: 17 amino acids. It was cDNA, reverse transcribed from extracted RNA, that served as the sequencing template. Some clones are missing from TCRdb's copy, which holds only in-frame ones; the method was immunoSEQ multiplex PCR. The repertoire holds about 190,000 clones, with 50% to 60% as singletons. Regarding treatment: oral pan-JAK inhibitor, 5-10 mg twice daily. Study-wide results and caveats: The study found TCR sharing across patients less clear than in mice, possibly for HLA reasons. Among the top 100, expanded CD8+ clones were significantly decreased by tofacitinib, as was scalp clonality.

Source: CD4+ T cells sorted from blood, taken at week 4, from a patient treated with tofacitinib. The gene calls are TRBV7-6 and TRBJ2-3; 13 bases align to TRBD2. The clonotype comes from a human donor with alopecia areata. The CDR3 sequence: CASSFGTSGISTDTQYF. In DNA, the CDR3 is TGTGCCAGCAGCTTTGGGACTAGCGGGATTAGCACAGATACGCAGTATTTT.